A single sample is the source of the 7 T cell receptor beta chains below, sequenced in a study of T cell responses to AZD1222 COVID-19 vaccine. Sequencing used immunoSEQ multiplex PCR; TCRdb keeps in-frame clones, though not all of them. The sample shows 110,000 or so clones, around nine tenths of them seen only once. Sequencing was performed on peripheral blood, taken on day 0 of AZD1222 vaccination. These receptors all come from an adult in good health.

This CDR3 is CASSLTRGAAATYEQYF. The CDR3 DNA follows: TGTGCCAGCAGCCTGACTAGAGGGGCGGCCGCAACCTACGAGCAGTACTTC. The chain carries TRBV11-2 and TRBJ2-7, with D possibly TRBD2 on 6 matching bases. This CDR3 is built from 17 residues. Deletions cut 5 bases from V and 2 bases from J, with 22 bases between. Germline CDR1 SGHAT, CDR2 FQNNGV. The entire variable domain, with the rest obtained from reference TRBV11-2 and TRBJ2-7, is as follows: EAGVAQSPRYKIIEKRQSVAFWCNPISGHATLYWYQQILGQGPKLLIQFQNNGVVDDSQLPKDRFSAERLKGVDSTLKIQPAKLEDSAVYLCASSLTRGAAATYEQYFGPGTRLTVT.

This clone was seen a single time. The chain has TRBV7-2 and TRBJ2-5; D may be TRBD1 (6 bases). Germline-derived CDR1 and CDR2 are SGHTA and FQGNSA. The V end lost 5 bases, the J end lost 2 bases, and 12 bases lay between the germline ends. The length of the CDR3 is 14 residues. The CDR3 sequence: CASSQLQGQETQYF. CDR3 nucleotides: TGTGCCAGCAGCCAGCTTCAGGGGCAAGAGACCCAGTACTTC.

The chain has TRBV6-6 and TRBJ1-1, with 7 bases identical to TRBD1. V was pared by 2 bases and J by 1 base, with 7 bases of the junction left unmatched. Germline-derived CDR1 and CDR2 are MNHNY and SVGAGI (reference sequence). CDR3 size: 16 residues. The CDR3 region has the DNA TGTGCCAGCAGTTACATCCGGGACAGCCAGAACACTGAAGCTTTCTTT. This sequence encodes CASSYIRDSQNTEAFF.

The CDR3 here is CAPGGNRLNTEAFF. In nucleotides, the CDR3 is TGTGCCCCTGGGGGAAACAGACTGAACACTGAAGCTTTCTTT. This rearrangement joins TRBV21-1 to TRBJ1-1. TRBV21-1 is given as a pseudogene. The CDR3 has 14 amino acids.

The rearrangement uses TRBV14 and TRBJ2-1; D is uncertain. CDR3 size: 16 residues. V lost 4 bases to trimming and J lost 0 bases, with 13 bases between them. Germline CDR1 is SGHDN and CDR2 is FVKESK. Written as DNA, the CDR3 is TGTGCCAGCAGCCTCTTTGGTGCGAGCTCCTACAATGAGCAGTTCTTC. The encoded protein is CASSLFGASSYNEQFF.

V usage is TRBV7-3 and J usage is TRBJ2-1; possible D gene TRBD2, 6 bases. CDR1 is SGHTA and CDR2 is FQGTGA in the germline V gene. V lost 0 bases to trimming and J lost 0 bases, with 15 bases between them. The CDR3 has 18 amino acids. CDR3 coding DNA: TGTGCCAGCAGCTTAACGGGAGGACGGGTAAGCTCCTACAATGAGCAGTTCTTC. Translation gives CASSLTGGRVSSYNEQFF.

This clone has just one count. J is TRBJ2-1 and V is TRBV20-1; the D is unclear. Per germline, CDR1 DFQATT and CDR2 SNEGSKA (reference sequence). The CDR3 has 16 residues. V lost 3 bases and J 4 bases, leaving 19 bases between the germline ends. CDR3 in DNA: TGCAGTGCTAGTCCCGAGCTCGACCCCAGTTACAATGAGCAGTTCTTC. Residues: CSASPELDPSYNEQFF.